The present TCR beta chain was sequenced within a study of T cells in Graves' hyperthyroidism and ophthalmopathy. This clonotype was recorded at least ten times. Amplified TCR beta CDR3 regions derived from RNA transcripts. Initially, a first-round RT-PCR of the TCR CDR3 employed the HTBI primer set. TCRdb used MiXCR to reprocess the multiplex PCR reads, holding one entry per CDR3 protein. The sample lists 300,000 or so distinct CDR3 sequences; 15% to 20% were seen once. The PBMCs were sourced from fresh peripheral blood (less than 11 ml). J lost 3 bases, V lost 4 bases, and 5 bases had no gene match. Germline CDR1 reads SGHTA; CDR2 reads FQGNSA. This CDR3 is built from 15 residues.

The chain recombines TRBV7-2 with TRBJ2-5; 10 positions match TRBD1. This TCR derives from a woman in her sixties with Graves' ophthalmopathy. The specimen sequenced was blood. The CDR3 is CASSSTGTGEETQYF. CDR3 nucleotide sequence: TGTGCCAGCAGCTCAACCGGGACAGGGGAAGAGACCCAGTACTTC.